This TCR beta chain is drawn from a study of blood T cell repertoires in COVID-19. Overall study: Whether acute or convalescent, the COVID-19 samples came from the United States, Italy and Spain. Nucleic acid was either cDNA or gDNA, and it came from T cells, B-cell-depleted T cells, or PBMCs.

Individuals drawn from 20 to 25 US areas were about 18 to 89 years old. Germline V gives CDR1 SGHTA, CDR2 FQGNSA. The ends lost 3 bases at V and 5 bases at J; junction bases unmatched: 6. The CDR3 has 15 residues. The table came from immunoSEQ multiplex PCR; TCRdb's copy has only in-frame clones and leaves some out. The data contain 60,000 to 75,000 clones, about 75% of them singletons. The receptor was derived from a woman in her sixties or seventies who had been exposed to COVID-19. The chain carries TRBV7-2 and TRBJ2-5, with 10 nucleotides matching TRBD2. The material sequenced was PBMCs or T cells enriched from blood (not recorded which). CDR3 DNA: TGTGCCAGCAGCTTCGCTAGCGGGAGTTTGGAGACCCAGTACTTC. It encodes CASSFASGSLETQYF.